The T cell receptor (beta chain) described here comes from a study of T-cell memory formation after mild COVID-19. Points from the study as a whole: Pre-infection memory carried some responding clones, suggesting that cross-reactive memory joined.

As to this clonotype: Its antigen is undetermined.

V shed 6 bases, J shed 2 bases, and the junction held 7 bases outside the gene matches. This CDR3 spans 14 amino acids. Amplification by 5'RACE using constant-segment primers produced TCR alpha and TCR beta cDNA libraries that carried sample barcodes and UMIs. MiXCR was run by TCRdb on the 5' RACE reads, yielding one entry per CDR3 protein. The repertoire includes around 410,000 distinct CDR3 sequences, under 25% of them detected once, and 13% sits in the top ten. The source of this sequence is an adult woman who had mild COVID-19 (a few samples of this study predate the infection). Cell type and time point are not known. Sequenced sample: PBMCs or a T cell subset sorted from them (not recorded which). This chain uses TRBV12-3 or TRBV12-4 with TRBJ2-7; 7 bases align to TRBD1. The CDR3 DNA sequence: TGTGCCAGCAGGAAAGGGGGCACAACCTACGAGCAGTACTTC. This codes for CASRKGGTTYEQYF.